This TCR beta chain was captured by sequencing in a study of beta chain features in type 1 diabetes. This clone has only a few counts. The V gene's germline CDR1 is SGHAT and CDR2 FQNNGV. The CDR3 has 15 residues. V dropped 5 bases and J dropped 1; count of bases not matched to a gene: 4. As every portion of the isolated RNA was reverse transcribed, the sequencing read expressed TCRB transcripts. Profiled with immunoSEQ multiplex PCR; TCRdb holds only in-frame clones, not every one. The sample has about 150,000 clones, less than 9.5% seen once; the top ten hold around 0.65%. The receptor's source is a man aged 18 to 30 in good health. J is TRBJ2-2 and V is TRBV11-2, with 7 bases identical to TRBD1. Sequencing input: central memory CD4+ T cells from blood. The CDR3 nucleotides are TGTGCCAGCAGCCACTACAGGGGGAACACCGGGGAGCTGTTTTTT. This translates into CASSHYRGNTGELFF.